This TCR beta chain was identified during a study of T-cell memory formation after mild COVID-19. Study outcomes and limitations: Clones shrinking between day 15 and 85 showed a balanced CD4/CD8 split, and those that grew later tilted toward CD4+. The CD4+ clones that contracted clustered mainly within CM and EM, and the CD8+ clones concentrated in EMRA.

Note on this clonotype: The target antigen is unknown.

TCRdb processed the 5' RACE reads anew with MiXCR; each CDR3 protein has one entry. The data contain approximately 180,000 distinct CDR3 sequences, 16% of them singletons. The sequence was obtained from an adult woman who had mild COVID-19 (a few samples of this study predate the infection). Cell type and time point are not known. The sample consisted of PBMCs or a T cell subset sorted from them (not recorded which).

CDR3 nucleotide sequence: TGCGCCAGCAGCCAAGAAGTGCAGGGCGGTGGCTACACCTTC. Encoded protein: CASSQEVQGGGYTF. The chain recombines TRBV4-1 with TRBJ1-2, with a weak D call TRBD1 (5 bases). CDR1 MGHRA and CDR2 YSYEKL come from the germline V gene. The length of the CDR3 is 14 residues. V was cut by 0 bases and J by 7 bases, with 12 bases left in between.